Listed here is a single TCR beta chain. Its specificity is unknown. The sample comes from a study of OX40 agonist ivuxolimab in advanced cancers. Points from the study as a whole: Clonal expansion from baseline to week 6 occurred in both CD4+ and CD8+ T cells.

Germline-derived CDR1 and CDR2 are SGHRS and YFSETQ. V was shortened by 1 base and J by 3 bases, with 7 bases between the two germline ends. The CDR3 is 13 residues long. Assay: immunoSEQ multiplex PCR; the TCRdb copy retains only in-frame clones and omits some. The table has tens of thousands of clones, about 88% seen once. The material was CD4+ or CD8+ T cells sorted from blood, obtained in a trial of the OX40 agonist ivuxolimab. This TCR was sampled from an adult with an advanced solid tumor such as melanoma, head and neck, liver or kidney cancer. The V and J genes are TRBV5-1 and TRBJ1-1; the D is unclear. This CDR3 reads CASSLMADTEAFF. CDR3 nucleotides: TGCGCCAGCAGCTTGATGGCAGACACTGAAGCTTTCTTT.